A single sample is the source of the 29 T cell receptor beta chains below, sequenced in a study of T cells after yellow fever vaccination. TCRdb fed the 5' RACE reads into MiXCR, producing one record per CDR3 protein. This sample carries about 360,000 distinct CDR3 sequences, about 6.2% of them seen once, and the ten largest clones take approximately 16%. Sequenced material: PBMCs, taken 5 days after the yellow fever booster vaccination. Receptors originate from a man younger than 45 who received the YFV17D yellow fever vaccine.

The chain links TRBV6-1 to TRBJ2-3; weak D call: TRBD2 (6 bases). The germline V gene encodes CDR1 MNHNS and CDR2 SASEGT. With 11 bases removed from V and 1 base from J, the gap between germline ends came to 13 bases. The CDR3 loop spans 13 amino acids. As DNA, the CDR3 is TGTGCCGTCGGGAGCGTGGGCACAGATACGCAGTATTTT. Its translation is CAVGSVGTDTQYF.

The chain joins TRBV18 to TRBJ2-7; 12 bases line up with TRBD2. V dropped 6 bases and J dropped 3; count of bases not matched to a gene: 18. Germline V lookup: CDR1 KGHSH, CDR2 LQKENI. This CDR3 contains 19 residues. The CDR3: CASSPGGASGRAAGYEQYF. DNA of the CDR3: TGTGCCAGCTCCCCTGGAGGGGCTAGCGGGAGGGCCGCAGGCTACGAGCAGTACTTC.

The genes are TRBV5-1 and TRBJ2-5; 7 bases align to TRBD2. V lost 2 bases, J lost 5 bases, and 9 bases stayed unmatched. The CDR3 consists of 15 residues. Germline CDR1 and CDR2: SGHRS and YFSETQ. The CDR3 DNA sequence: TGCGCCAGCAGCTTTTTCCCGCGGGAGACGGAGACCCAGTACTTC. Its translation is CASSFFPRETETQYF.

The table lists this clonotype with many counts. The chain links TRBV5-1 to TRBJ2-5; no clear D. Trimming took 0 bases from V and 5 from J, leaving 14 bases between them. Germline V gene data show CDR1 as SGHRS and CDR2 as YFSETQ. The CDR3 totals 15 residues. CDR3 sequence reads: CASSLAGLVHETQYF. CDR3 coding DNA: TGCGCCAGCAGCTTGGCTGGTTTAGTGCATGAGACCCAGTACTTC.

This clonotype has just a few counts. The chain links TRBV7-2 to TRBJ2-3; D possibly corresponds to TRBD2 (5 bases). This CDR3 contains 14 residues. V was cut by 5 bases and J by 2 bases, with 11 bases left in between. Germline V gene sequence: CDR1 SGHTA, CDR2 FQGNSA. CDR3 protein: CASSKRSNTDTQYF. Here the CDR3 DNA reads TGTGCCAGCAGCAAGCGGAGCAACACAGATACGCAGTATTTT.

The chain is built from TRBV7-2 and TRBJ1-2; tentatively, D is TRBD1 (5 bases). This CDR3 contains 16 residues. Germline CDR1 and CDR2: SGHTA and FQGNSA. V lost 0 bases to trimming and J lost 5 bases, with 16 bases between them. In DNA form, the CDR3 reads TGTGCCAGCAGCTTAGCGGAAAGGGGATCCTTTTATGGCTACACCTTC. Its protein is CASSLAERGSFYGYTF.

This chain connects TRBV20-1 to TRBJ1-5; D not certain. Per germline, CDR1 DFQATT and CDR2 SNEGSKA (reference sequence). V was trimmed by 3 bases and J by 5 bases, leaving 11 bases between them. This CDR3 has 13 amino acids. CDR3 region: CSARALSHQPQHF. Written as DNA, the CDR3 is TGCAGTGCTAGGGCCCTAAGCCATCAGCCCCAGCATTTT.

This clonotype was seen at least ten times. The rearrangement joins TRBV5-1 to TRBJ1-6; a weak D match, TRBD1 (5 bases). The CDR3 has 13 amino acids. CDR1 is SGHRS and CDR2 is YFSETQ in the germline V gene. V dropped 5 bases and J dropped 7 bases, with 10 bases sitting between them. In DNA form, the CDR3 reads TGCGCCAGCAGGGGGGATATCAATTCACCCCTCCACTTT. Translation gives CASRGDINSPLHF.

Only a few counts were recorded for this clonotype. The genes are TRBV20-1 and TRBJ2-1, with TRBD2 matching 10 bases. J lost 8 bases, V lost 3 bases, and 13 bases had no gene match. The CDR3 is 16 amino acids. Germline values: CDR1 DFQATT, CDR2 SNEGSKA (reference sequence). CDR3 sequence reads: CSASGSGSGRIDEQFF. For the CDR3, the DNA is TGCAGTGCTAGTGGGTCTGGTAGCGGGAGGATCGATGAGCAGTTCTTC.

This clonotype came up a few times. The chain uses TRBV7-2 and TRBJ2-1, with 12 bases fitting TRBD2. Germline trimming cut 3 bases from V and 5 bases from J; bases unmatched to any gene: 5. Per germline, CDR1 SGHTA and CDR2 FQGNSA. This CDR3 has 16 residues. CDR3 amino acids: CASSFGGLAGNNEQFF. The CDR3, as DNA: TGTGCCAGCAGCTTTGGAGGACTAGCGGGAAACAATGAGCAGTTCTTC.

This clonotype was counted a few times. The CDR3, as DNA: TGTGCCACGCGGACAGGGCTGAGGGGAGAGACCCAGTACTTC. It yields the protein CATRTGLRGETQYF. The chain combines TRBV30 with TRBJ2-5, with TRBD1 identical over 8 bases. The germline gives CDR1 GTSNPN, CDR2 SVGIG (reference sequence). J gave up 4 bases and V 8 bases, and 12 bases lay outside the gene matches. CDR3 size: 14 residues.

There are many counts of this clonotype. V gene TRBV12-3 or TRBV12-4 combines with J gene TRBJ2-7; D not certain. Trimming pared 6 bases from V and 0 bases from J, leaving 12 bases between. The CDR3 extends over 14 amino acids. CDR3 residues: CASSQTDTSYEQYF. DNA for the CDR3: TGTGCCAGCAGCCAAACAGACACCTCCTACGAGCAGTACTTC.

The chain recombines TRBV9 with TRBJ2-1, with D perhaps matching TRBD1 or TRBD2 (5 bases each). The V gene's germline CDR1 is SGDLS and CDR2 YYNGEE. Trimming cost V 0 bases and J 8 bases, with 18 bases left between them. CDR3 length: 16 residues. CDR3 DNA sequence: TGTGCCAGCAGCGTAGCTCTTCGACTACTGGGGGATGAGCAGTTCTTC. It codes for CASSVALRLLGDEQFF.

A few counts support this clonotype. The chain carries TRBV11-1 and TRBJ2-6; D unresolved. The CDR3 consists of 14 residues. Trimming pared 2 bases from V and 2 bases from J, leaving 4 bases between. Germline CDR1 is SGHAT and CDR2 is FQDESV (reference sequence). The CDR3 region is CASSLTPGANVLTF. The CDR3, as DNA: TGTGCCAGCAGCTTAACCCCTGGGGCCAACGTCCTGACTTTC.

The rearrangement links TRBV3-1 to TRBJ1-1; a weak D match, TRBD1 (6 bases). Trimming pared 1 base from V and 9 bases from J, leaving 15 bases between. CDR3 size: 14 residues. CDR1 and CDR2 from the germline V gene are LGHDT and YNNKEL (reference sequence). The CDR3 spells CASSQANFQGKAFF. The CDR3 bases are TGTGCCAGCAGCCAAGCTAACTTTCAGGGGAAAGCTTTCTTT.

The chain recombines TRBV20-1 with TRBJ2-1; TRBD2 matches at 7 bases. V lost 0 bases, J lost 7 bases, and 6 bases stayed unmatched. This CDR3 is built from 14 residues. Germline V lookup: CDR1 DFQATT, CDR2 SNEGSKA (reference sequence). In DNA form, the CDR3 reads TGCAGTGCTAGAGATGGCGGGAGAGGGAATGAGCAGTTCTTC. Its protein is CSARDGGRGNEQFF.

The table lists this clonotype with many counts. The chain couples TRBV5-1 to TRBJ2-7; 8 positions match TRBD2. From germline, CDR1 is SGHRS and CDR2 YFSETQ. There are 15 residues in the CDR3. V dropped 4 bases and J dropped 0; count of bases not matched to a gene: 6. CDR3 loop: CASSGTGGSSYEQYF. The CDR3 DNA reads as TGCGCCAGCAGCGGCACGGGGGGGAGCTCCTACGAGCAGTACTTC. Complete variable domain (other parts from reference TRBV5-1 and TRBJ2-7): KAGVTQTPRYLIKTRGQQVTLSCSPISGHRSVSWYQQTPGQGLQFLFEYFSETQRNKGNFPGRFSGRQFSNSRSEMNVSTLELGDSALYLCASSGTGGSSYEQYFGPGTRLTVT.

This clonotype was recorded a few times. J is TRBJ2-1 and V is TRBV5-1, with a weak D call TRBD2 (5 bases). The V gene's germline CDR1 is SGHRS and CDR2 YFSETQ. CDR3 size: 18 residues. Deletions cut 0 bases from V and 4 bases from J, with 20 bases between. CDR3 bases: TGCGCCAGCAGCTTGGTACGGGGAGAAGAGGTCTTTTACAATGAGCAGTTCTTC. It encodes CASSLVRGEEVFYNEQFF.

V is TRBV5-1 and J is TRBJ2-5, with TRBD1 matching 7 bases. Per germline, CDR1 SGHRS and CDR2 YFSETQ. V shed 4 bases and J 1 base; nucleotides not matched to a gene: 7. The CDR3 is made up of 15 amino acids. This CDR3 reads CASSTTGDVQETQYF. The CDR3 DNA reads as TGCGCCAGCAGCACCACAGGGGATGTCCAAGAGACCCAGTACTTC.

This clonotype was found many times. The chain is built from TRBV10-3 and TRBJ2-1, with no clear D. The germline V gene has CDR1 ENHRY and CDR2 SYGVKD. The CDR3 consists of 15 residues. V lost 2 bases and J lost 7, with 15 bases in between. The CDR3 coding sequence is TGTGCCATCAGTGAGGAGGATATCGCTGGAAATGAGCAGTTCTTC. This encodes CAISEEDIAGNEQFF.

This rearrangement joins TRBV5-4 to TRBJ2-7; TRBD1 matches at 8 bases. V lost 6 bases and J lost 0; bases outside the gene matches: 8. Per the germline V gene, CDR1 is SGHNT and CDR2 is YYREEE (reference sequence). CDR3 length: 15 residues. The CDR3 DNA reads as TGTGCCAGCACCCCAAAGGGACAGGACTCCTACGAGCAGTACTTC. This encodes CASTPKGQDSYEQYF.

The J gene is TRBJ2-2, the V gene TRBV20-1; 7 nucleotides match TRBD2. Germline CDR1 is DFQATT and CDR2 is SNEGSKA (reference sequence). CDR3 length: 17 amino acids. After removal of 0 bases from V and 7 bases from J, the junction contained 14 bases not matched to a gene. CDR3 amino acids: CSARDNLAGAPGGELFF. Here the CDR3 DNA reads TGCAGTGCTAGAGATAATTTGGCGGGAGCCCCGGGCGGGGAGCTGTTTTTT.

Many counts were recorded for this clonotype. The chain recombines TRBV7-6 with TRBJ1-1; a possible D gene is TRBD1 (5 bases). Per the germline V gene, CDR1 is SGHVS and CDR2 is FNYEAQ. Trimming removed 1 base at V and 6 bases at J, with 15 bases between. The CDR3 contains 15 residues. The CDR3 here is CASSLGTGPRAEAFF. The CDR3, as DNA: TGTGCCAGCAGCTTAGGAACAGGCCCGAGGGCTGAAGCTTTCTTT. Based on the CDR3 plus reference TRBV7-6 and TRBJ1-1, the full variable domain is GAGVSQSPRYKVTKRGQDVALRCDPISGHVSLYWYRQALGQGPEFLTYFNYEAQQDKSGLPNDRFSAERPEGSISTLTIQRTEQRDSAMYRCASSLGTGPRAEAFFGQGTRLTVV.

This rearrangement joins TRBV6-5 to TRBJ2-6; possibly TRBD2 for D (5 bases). The CDR3 sequence is 17 residues long. Germline lookup yields CDR1 MNHEY and CDR2 SVGAGI. V lost 4 bases to trimming and J lost 2 bases, with 15 bases between them. The CDR3 bases are TGTGCCAGCAGTTCGCGATGGACTCCGCCTGGGGCCAACGTCCTGACTTTC. It encodes CASSSRWTPPGANVLTF.

This clonotype was detected only a few times. An end of the junction does not agree with germline; a read error may underlie this. The chain uses TRBV7-7 and TRBJ2-7, with D possibly TRBD1 on 5 matching bases. Germline V gene sequence: CDR1 SSHAT, CDR2 FNYEAQ (reference sequence). The CDR3 is 15 amino acids. Here the CDR3 reads CASSPLQGWSYEQYF. CDR3 nucleotides: TGTGCTAGCAGTCCTCTTCAGGGTTGGTCCTACGAGCAGTACTTC.

This clonotype has a count of ten or more. The V call is TRBV18, the J call TRBJ2-5; 7 bases line up with TRBD2. Germline assignment: CDR1 KGHSH and CDR2 LQKENI. Unmatched junction bases numbered 9, after V lost 8 bases and J lost 0 bases. This CDR3 spans 15 amino acids. CDR3 DNA sequence: TGTGCCAGCACCTTTTTCCTAGCGGACCAAGAGACCCAGTACTTC. This sequence encodes CASTFFLADQETQYF.

This clonotype was counted at least ten times. This chain joins TRBV27 and TRBJ2-2, with no clear D. The CDR3 contains 14 residues. The germline V gene has CDR1 MNHEY and CDR2 SMNVEV (reference sequence). The V and J ends lost 6 bases and 8 bases respectively, with 16 bases between them. CDR3 nucleotide sequence: TGTGCCAGCAGCCCGTCAGGCTGGAGTGGGGAGCTGTTTTTT. Its translation: CASSPSGWSGELFF.

The V and J genes are TRBV20-1 and TRBJ2-5; D is possibly TRBD2 (6 bases). The CDR3 consists of 16 residues. Trimming stripped 6 bases from V and 2 bases from J, with 22 bases between. From germline, CDR1 is DFQATT and CDR2 SNEGSKA (reference sequence). The chain's CDR3 is CSAIGPRGYGQETQYF. CDR3 nucleotide sequence: TGCAGTGCCATCGGACCGCGGGGCTACGGACAAGAGACCCAGTACTTC.

This clonotype appeared a few times. The gene calls are TRBV7-9 and TRBJ1-1, with 9 bases that match TRBD1. V gave up 5 bases and J gave up 5 bases; unmatched junction bases: 6. CDR1 is SEHNR and CDR2 is FQNEAQ in the germline V gene (reference sequence). This CDR3 has 14 residues. Here the CDR3 reads CASSRGTGMTEAFF. CDR3 sequence (DNA): TGTGCCAGCAGCCGCGGGACAGGGATGACTGAAGCTTTCTTT.